This T cell receptor beta chain was sequenced in a study of blood T cell repertoires in COVID-19. Background on the study: Some COVID-19 samples were acute and others convalescent; all came from the United States, Italy and Spain.

J was trimmed by 4 bases and V by 2 bases; bases with no gene match: 9. The CDR3 length is 16 residues. Germline CDR1 and CDR2: LNHDA and SQIVND (reference sequence). In the study's own analysis: It was from reference gene primer amplification that nucleated cell counts were estimated. The data were produced by immunoSEQ multiplex PCR, yet TCRdb's version contains in-frame clones alone and is incomplete. V and J calls and clone size are as listed in that table; D and trimming were resolved from the DNA. Here the sample spans 15,000 to 20,000 clones, 70% to 90% being singletons. The source is a human donor in a cohort sampled during active COVID-19. The source material was peripheral blood. This chain links TRBV19 with TRBJ1-2; TRBD1 matches 8 bases. The CDR3 loop is CASSIITGGDTYGYTF. The CDR3 nucleotides are TGTGCCAGTAGTATAATCACAGGGGGTGATACCTATGGCTACACCTTC.